The present entry profiles one T cell receptor beta chain with its context. What antigen it recognizes has not been identified. No base quality values were provided; no much bigger clone lies one nucleotide off. The data are from a study of response to subunit inactivated influenza vaccine (dated by TCRdb to 2016 to 2019). Study-wide context: Deep quantitative T cell receptor repertoire profiling was used in the study to track responses to a trivalent subunit inactivated influenza vaccine.

Libraries were built with RT-PCR. These reads were obtained on an Illumina HiSeq 2500. TCRdb trimmed public reads at Q25 via fastp, called clones via MiXCR and kept in-frame beta chains. Entries are consolidated by CDR3 protein sequence, retaining the most common genes and DNA. The sample data list more than 700,000 distinct CDR3 sequences, and around 20% of these were observed just once. The top ten clones comprise roughly 10% of the sample. What the study reported, not specific to this receptor: It was suggested by the authors that each seasonal influenza vaccination may recruit only a limited number of new T cells.

This material consisted of PBMCs from blood, taken around 5 days after vaccination. The clonotype comes from a man between 50 and 59 years old who received an inactivated influenza vaccine. Donor details come from another sample of the same person, matched by shared clones.

The CDR3 has the sequence CASSPHRGLAFF. The sequenced DNA is TGTGCCAGCAGCCCCCACAGGGGGCTCGCTTTCTTT. The chain uses TRBV7-2 and TRBJ1-1; 9 bases in the middle match TRBD1. From cysteine to phenylalanine, the CDR3 is 12 amino acids long. Here the CDR3 DNA is all that survives: 36 bases in frame from base 1. Trimming removed 5 bases from V and 11 bases from J; the gene matches leave 6 bases unexplained. Sequences SGHTA (CDR1) and FQGNSA (CDR2) are obtained from the germline V gene. The reference TRBV7-2 and TRBJ1-1 proteins fill in what lies around the CDR3, so the full variable domain reads GAGVSQSPSNKVTEKGKDVELRCDPISGHTALYWYRQSLGQGLEFLIYFQGNSAPDKSGLPSDRFSAERTGGSVSTLTIQRTQQEDSAVYLCASSPHRGLAFFGQGTRLTVV.